The source of this T cell receptor (beta chain) is a study of T cells in localized non-small cell lung cancer. As regards this clone: What it binds is not known.

Findings of the study overall: A single tumor region was sequenced, leaving heterogeneity possible. Elevated circulating T cell density in blood was associated with longer overall survival. Adjacent uninvolved lung tissue had the highest T cell clonality, exceeding tumor.

Trimming cost V 5 bases and J 4 bases; bases outside gene matches: 7. Germline CDR1 reads SEHNR; CDR2 reads FQNEAQ (reference sequence). The CDR3 loop spans 15 amino acids. The table came from immunoSEQ multiplex PCR; TCRdb's copy has only in-frame clones and leaves some out. The sample yields tens of thousands of clones, around nine tenths seen once. The sequencing here drew on peripheral blood, taken before any cancer treatment. This clonotype originated in a female donor over 55 with stage I lung adenocarcinoma. The chain employs TRBV7-9 and TRBJ2-1, with TRBD2 matching over 8 bases. The CDR3 reads CASSPQRGLYNEQFF. CDR3 DNA sequence: TGTGCCAGCAGCCCCCAGCGGGGGCTATACAATGAGCAGTTCTTC.